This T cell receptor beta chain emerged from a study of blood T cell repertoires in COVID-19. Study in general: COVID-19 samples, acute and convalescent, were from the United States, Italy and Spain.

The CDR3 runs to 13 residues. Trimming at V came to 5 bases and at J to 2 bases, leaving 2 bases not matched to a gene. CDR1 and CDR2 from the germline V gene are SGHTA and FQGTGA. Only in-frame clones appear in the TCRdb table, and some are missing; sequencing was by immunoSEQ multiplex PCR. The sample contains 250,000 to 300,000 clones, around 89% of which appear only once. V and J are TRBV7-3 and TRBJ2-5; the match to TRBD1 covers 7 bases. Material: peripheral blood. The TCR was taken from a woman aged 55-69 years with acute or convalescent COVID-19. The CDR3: CASSRRGQETQYF. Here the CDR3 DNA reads TGTGCCAGCAGCCGCAGGGGGCAAGAGACCCAGTACTTC.